These T cell receptor beta chains were read from a single sample in a study of OX40 agonist ivuxolimab in advanced cancers. Sequencing was performed with immunoSEQ multiplex PCR; in TCRdb, only in-frame clones are kept and a portion is missing. The sample carries some 60,000 clones, under 95% recorded once. The starting material was CD4+ or CD8+ T cells sorted from blood, obtained in a trial of the OX40 agonist ivuxolimab. The receptors derive from an adult with an advanced solid tumor such as melanoma, head and neck, liver or kidney cancer. The conserved cysteine and the conserved F or W are not part of the CDR3 here. Rows may omit the clone size; those that give it use once, few, many or a size class.

size,V,J,CDR3
-,TRBV9,TRBJ1-4,ASSVGRETNEKLF
few,TRBV27,TRBJ2-4,ASSLSPNSVKNIQY
-,TRBV29-1,TRBJ2-7,SVEDGRIKQGGWSYEQY
medium-sized,TRBV18,TRBJ2-7,ASLGPTYEQY
-,TRBV11-2,TRBJ2-7,ASSLGDSYEQY
-,TRBV7-7,TRBJ2-1,ASSWTLCSYNEQF
-,TRBV27,TRBJ1-4,ASTISGQGVTNEKLF
-,TRBV6-6,TRBJ2-3,ASSYGLRASTDTQY
-,TRBV5-3,TRBJ2-1,ARSPGDQREPYNEQF
once,TRBV5-6,TRBJ2-7,ASSLAIPTSSYEQY
-,TRBV28,TRBJ1-5,ASSLQGNDQPQH